This is a list of T cell receptor beta chains from one sample in a study of CD8 T cells in ankylosing spondylitis. MiXCR, applied by TCRdb to the 5' RACE reads, yields one record per CDR3 protein. The sample shows about 340,000 distinct CDR3 sequences, roughly 14% of them seen only once. Material: blood, either unsorted or a sorted T cell fraction (not recorded which). The receptors were gathered from a male donor with ankylosing spondylitis or in good health (not recorded which). The CDR3 runs from the conserved cysteine through the conserved F or W. A D gene is named only where the DNA matches it firmly. The size of a clone is reported for some rows only, either as once, few or many, or as a class for expanded clones.

DNA	CDR3	D	J	V	size
TGTGCCAGCAGCTTAGCGGATCAGCCCCAGCATTTT	CASSLADQPQHF	-	TRBJ1-5	TRBV7-9	few
TGCGCCAGCAGCGGGACTAGCGGGAGAGGGGGTACGCAGTATTTT	CASSGTSGRGGTQYF	TRBD2	TRBJ2-3	TRBV10-1	many
TGCAGTGCAGAAACTAGCGGGAGTCTAGATACGCAGTATTTT	CSAETSGSLDTQYF	TRBD2	TRBJ2-3	TRBV20-1	-
TGCAGTGCTGTCTCCAGACAGGGGGAGGGCTACACCTTC	CSAVSRQGEGYTF	TRBD1	TRBJ1-2	TRBV20-1	-
TGTGCCAGCAGTCCCGGACAGGTGAATGGCTACACCTTC	CASSPGQVNGYTF	TRBD1	TRBJ1-2	TRBV6-1	-
TGCAGTGCTGGGCGGGCGGGGCAAGAGACCCAGTACTTC	CSAGRAGQETQYF	-	TRBJ2-5	TRBV20-1	few
TGTGCCAGCAGCCCCACTCCTTTGAACACTGAAGCTTTCTTT	CASSPTPLNTEAFF	-	TRBJ1-1	TRBV7-2	-
TGTGCCAGCAGTTTACGTCGCGCGGTAACTGAAGCTTTCTTT	CASSLRRAVTEAFF	-	TRBJ1-1	TRBV12-3/TRBV12-4	-
TGCGCCAGCATACTCGGGCCGGAGGAGTCCTATGGCTACACCTTC	CASILGPEESYGYTF	-	TRBJ1-2	TRBV5-1	-
TGTGCCAGCAGTTACGCAGGGGTAACGCAGTACTTC	CASSYAGVTQYF	-	TRBJ2-7	TRBV6-5	-
TGTGCCTGGAGTCAGGGACAGGTAGCCTCGGAGCAGTACTTC	CAWSQGQVASEQYF	TRBD1	TRBJ2-7	TRBV30	few
TGTGCCAGCAGCTTACAGGGAAGCTCAGATACGCAGTATTTT	CASSLQGSSDTQYF	-	TRBJ2-3	TRBV7-2	-
TGTGCCAGCAGTTACACCACAGGGTGGACTGAAGCTTTCTTT	CASSYTTGWTEAFF	-	TRBJ1-1	TRBV6-5	once
TGTGCCAGCAAGAGGCCCACAACTGAAGCTTTCTTT	CASKRPTTEAFF	-	TRBJ1-1	TRBV2	few
TGTGCCAGCAGCCCCTTGAAGGGGGAGGCAGATACGCAGTATTTT	CASSPLKGEADTQYF	-	TRBJ2-3	TRBV5-5	few
TGTGCCAGCAGCTTAGTCCCCAGACAAGAGACCCAGTACTTC	CASSLVPRQETQYF	-	TRBJ2-5	TRBV7-8	-
TGCAGTGCTAGGGTACTAGAGGGGAGCAATGAGCAGTTCTTC	CSARVLEGSNEQFF	-	TRBJ2-1	TRBV20-1	few
TGTGCCAGCAGACGGGACACCAGTGATACGCAGTATTTT	CASRRDTSDTQYF	-	TRBJ2-3	TRBV27	few
TGCGCCAGCAGCTTGAGGCGACACAACCTTTTCAACACTGAAGCTTTCTTT	CASSLRRHNLFNTEAFF	-	TRBJ1-1	TRBV5-1	few
TGTGCCAGCAGCCAGGATGGGACTAGTCAAGATACGCAGTATTTT	CASSQDGTSQDTQYF	TRBD2	TRBJ2-3	TRBV3-1	-
TGCAGTGCTTTGGTCCCAGGGTCCTACGAGCAGTACTTC	CSALVPGSYEQYF	-	TRBJ2-7	TRBV20-1	few
TGCGCCAGCAGCGTGGACAGGGGCCTAAATGCAGATACGCAGTATTTT	CASSVDRGLNADTQYF	TRBD1	TRBJ2-3	TRBV5-1	-
TGTGCCAGCAGCTTAGTCCTAGCGGTTGTGGATACGCAGTATTTT	CASSLVLAVVDTQYF	TRBD2	TRBJ2-3	TRBV11-2	-